The 31 T cell receptor beta chains presented below share a single source sample, sequenced in a study of T cell repertoires in cytomegalovirus infection. TCRdb re-called the reads through MiXCR, storing one row per CDR3 protein. The data show about 160,000 distinct CDR3 sequences, roughly a sixth seen once. Sequenced input: CD8+ T cells from PBMCs. These receptors all come from a human donor in good health (CMV status not recorded). Some clones in this sample may be carry-over from other donors' samples.

This clonotype came up a few times. The chain joins TRBV6-2 or TRBV6-3 to TRBJ2-7; 8 bases match TRBD1. Unmatched junction bases numbered 5, after V lost 2 bases and J lost 5 bases. The CDR3 extends over 14 amino acids. Germline loops: CDR1 MNHEY, CDR2 SVGEGT. CDR3 in amino acids: CASSYPLTGDEQYF. In DNA form, the CDR3 reads TGTGCCAGCAGTTACCCCCTGACAGGGGACGAGCAGTACTTC.

This clonotype turned up a few times. The CDR3 nucleotides read TGCAGTGCTAGGAAGCAGGGTCCGTCGGTTGGGAATGAGCAGTTCTTC. This sequence encodes CSARKQGPSVGNEQFF. J is TRBJ2-1 and V is TRBV20-1, with a possible D match to TRBD1 (5 bases). Germline V gene lookup returns CDR1 DFQATT and CDR2 SNEGSKA (reference sequence). This CDR3 is built from 16 residues. V was pared by 3 bases and J by 7 bases, with 22 bases between.

In this sample, this clonotype turned up a few times. This chain joins TRBV2 and TRBJ2-4; 7 nucleotides match TRBD2. The germline gives CDR1 SNHLY, CDR2 FYNNEI. The V segment lost 7 bases and the J segment 0 bases; nucleotides outside the gene matches: 12. The CDR3 covers 17 residues. The CDR3, as DNA: TGTGCCAGCAACCTACTTCGGGGGGAGGAAGCCAAAAACATTCAGTACTTC. The encoded protein is CASNLLRGEEAKNIQYF.

This sequence joins TRBV6-8 and TRBJ2-2; D remains unclear. The CDR3 has 15 amino acids. Germline CDR1 is MNHGY and CDR2 is SAAAGT. The V end was cut by 2 bases, the J end by 0 bases, with 7 bases between. CDR3 in amino acids: CASSYRRANTGELFF. As DNA, the CDR3 is TGTGCCAGCAGTTACAGACGAGCGAACACCGGGGAGCTGTTTTTT.

This clonotype came up a few times. This rearrangement joins TRBV7-8 to TRBJ2-3; 8 bases line up with TRBD2. Trimming took 5 bases from V and 6 from J; bases not matched to a gene: 19. The CDR3 consists of 18 residues. CDR1 is SGHVS and CDR2 is FQNEAQ in the germline V gene. DNA of the CDR3: TGTGCCAGCAGCCAAACGCTGTGGGGACTAGTGACAGAGGATACGCAGTATTTT. Amino acids: CASSQTLWGLVTEDTQYF.

The chain employs TRBV11-2 and TRBJ2-7, with D possibly being TRBD2 (5 bases). Germline V gene sequence: CDR1 SGHAT, CDR2 FQNNGV. The CDR3 totals 16 residues. The V end was cut by 2 bases, the J end by 0 bases, with 14 bases between. The CDR3 loop reads CASSLNRDPSSYEQYF. The CDR3 nucleotides read TGTGCCAGCAGCTTAAACCGGGATCCGAGCTCCTACGAGCAGTACTTC.

The chain links TRBV7-2 to TRBJ2-7, with no clear D. V was shortened by 2 bases and J by 7 bases, with 6 bases between the two germline ends. Germline CDR1 is SGHTA and CDR2 is FQGNSA. The CDR3 is made up of 11 amino acids. CDR3 in DNA: TGTGCCAGCAGCTTACCGAAGGAGCAGTACTTC. Amino acids: CASSLPKEQYF.

The chain joins TRBV9 to TRBJ2-7; D is unclear. V gave up 0 bases and J gave up 5 bases, with 12 bases separating them. CDR1 and CDR2 from the germline V gene are SGDLS and YYNGEE. The CDR3 contains 14 residues. The CDR3: CASSVDSAPDEQYF. CDR3 DNA: TGTGCCAGCAGCGTAGACTCAGCCCCAGACGAGCAGTACTTC.

This clonotype was seen more than once but under ten times. The DNA for the CDR3 is TGTGCCAGCAGTTTAACCACTGGGAACACTGAAGCTTTCTTT. It translates to CASSLTTGNTEAFF. The chain recombines TRBV12-3 or TRBV12-4 with TRBJ1-1; D remains ambiguous. The CDR3 contains 14 residues. V lost 2 bases and J lost 1, with 8 bases in between.

V usage is TRBV11-3 and J usage is TRBJ2-3; no definite D call. Trimming removed 3 bases from V and 3 bases from J, with 13 bases in between. This CDR3 spans 15 amino acids. Germline V CDR1 and CDR2: SGHNT, YENEEA. CDR3 DNA: TGTGCCAGCAGCTTCGGTCTAGACGGTACAGATACGCAGTATTTT. It codes for CASSFGLDGTDTQYF.

This clonotype was observed a handful of times. This chain connects TRBV6-1 to TRBJ2-7, with TRBD2 identical over 9 bases. The CDR3 loop spans 14 amino acids. The ends lost 5 bases at V and 6 bases at J; junction bases unmatched: 8. The germline CDR1 and CDR2 sequences are MNHNS and SASEGT. For the CDR3, the DNA is TGTGCCAGCAGTCTAGCGGGAATAGGCGGCGAGCAGTACTTC. The encoded protein is CASSLAGIGGEQYF.

This chain uses TRBV25-1 with TRBJ2-1, with D possibly TRBD1 on 5 matching bases. The CDR3 spans 13 residues. V was shortened by 2 bases and J by 6 bases, with 8 bases between the two germline ends. Germline V lookup: CDR1 MGHDK, CDR2 SYGVNS. The CDR3 sequence: CASSEQGRNEQFF. DNA of the CDR3: TGTGCCAGCAGTGAACAGGGCCGCAATGAGCAGTTCTTC.

V and J are TRBV6-2 or TRBV6-3 and TRBJ1-2; 8 nucleotides line up with TRBD1. CDR3 size: 17 residues. The germline CDR1 and CDR2 sequences are MNHEY and SVGEGT. Germline trimming cut 2 bases from V and 3 bases from J; bases unmatched to any gene: 11. The CDR3 loop is CASSYGLADRAHYGYTF. For the CDR3, the DNA is TGTGCCAGCAGTTACGGTCTCGCGGACAGGGCTCACTATGGCTACACCTTC.

This chain connects TRBV15 to TRBJ1-1; D not resolved. The CDR3 has 12 amino acids. Germline V gene lookup returns CDR1 LNHNV and CDR2 YYDKDF (reference sequence). The V gene lost 5 bases and the J gene lost 1 base, with 5 bases spanning the gap. The CDR3, as DNA: TGTGCCACCAGCGGGTCGAACACTGAAGCTTTCTTT. It translates to CATSGSNTEAFF.

This clonotype was detected only a few times. This chain connects TRBV5-6 to TRBJ2-7, with D hard to call. The V and J ends lost 4 bases and 6 bases respectively, with 14 bases between them. Germline V CDR1 and CDR2: SGHDT, YYEEEE. This CDR3 is 13 amino acids long. In DNA form, the CDR3 reads TGTGCCAGCAGCCTCCGGGCATCGAGCGAGCAGTACTTC. It codes for CASSLRASSEQYF.

This rearrangement joins TRBV6-4 to TRBJ2-1; 9 nucleotides line up with TRBD2. CDR1 and CDR2 from the germline V gene are MRHNA and SNTAGT. The length of the CDR3 is 18 residues. V lost 3 bases and J lost 0; bases outside the gene matches: 9. The CDR3 region is CASSEFPAGGSSYNEQFF. The CDR3 nucleotides are TGTGCCAGCAGTGAATTCCCTGCGGGAGGGAGCTCCTACAATGAGCAGTTCTTC.

Points on this clonotype: One junction end disagrees with the germline gene, perhaps due to a read error. The V and J genes are TRBV28 and TRBJ2-7; TRBD1 is a possible D gene (6 bases). CDR3 length equals 12 residues. Germline V gene sequence: CDR1 MDHEN, CDR2 SYDVKM. The CDR3 reads CANATGSYEEYF. The CDR3 DNA reads TGTGCCAACGCGACAGGTTCCTACGAGGAGTACTTC.

This clonotype was counted only a few times. The chain is built from TRBV28 and TRBJ2-6; D possibly corresponds to TRBD1 (5 bases). This CDR3 is built from 19 residues. CDR1 is MDHEN, CDR2 SYDVKM, per germline. V was clipped by 5 bases and J by 0 bases, with 20 bases between them. The CDR3 is CASSPSRTNRRSGANVLTF. The CDR3 DNA sequence: TGTGCCAGCAGTCCGTCCCGGACAAACCGTCGCTCTGGGGCCAACGTCCTGACTTTC.

This chain links TRBV7-9 with TRBJ2-5; TRBD1 matches 7 bases. CDR3 size: 13 residues. Germline CDR1 reads SEHNR; CDR2 reads FQNEAQ (reference sequence). J gave up 5 bases and V 7 bases, and 7 bases lay outside the gene matches. The CDR3, as DNA: TGTGCCAGCACCCTCCGGGACAGTGAGACCCAGTACTTC. Amino acids: CASTLRDSETQYF. The full variable domain, completed using reference TRBV7-9 and TRBJ2-5, is DTGVSQNPRHKITKRGQNVTFRCDPISEHNRLYWYRQTLGQGPEFLTYFQNEAQLEKSRLLSDRFSAERPKGSFSTLEIQRTEQGDSAMYLCASTLRDSETQYFGPGTRLLVL.

In regard to this clonotype: A junction boundary mismatches the germline segment, possibly from a read error. The chain has TRBV7-4 and TRBJ2-7; 7 bases fit TRBD1. Germline loops: CDR1 SGHVT, CDR2 SQSDAQ. CDR3 length: 15 residues. The CDR3 DNA sequence: TGTGCCAGCAGCTCTACAGGGGACAGCTCCTACAAGCAGTACTTC. This sequence encodes CASSSTGDSSYKQYF.

J is TRBJ2-1 and V is TRBV19; D remains unclear. CDR3 length equals 13 residues. Germline loops: CDR1 LNHDA, CDR2 SQIVND (reference sequence). The V end was cut by 3 bases, the J end by 8 bases, with 11 bases between. The CDR3 reads CASSIAAGDEQFF. CDR3 DNA sequence: TGTGCCAGTAGTATCGCGGCCGGCGATGAGCAGTTCTTC.

The chain has TRBV7-2 and TRBJ2-1; TRBD2 matches 8 bases. This CDR3 is 17 amino acids long. Per the germline V gene, CDR1 is SGHTA and CDR2 is FQGNSA. Trimming removed 3 bases from V and 9 bases from J; junction bases left unmatched: 16. The CDR3 region is CASSLGPTSAWAGEQFF. CDR3 nucleotides: TGTGCCAGCAGCTTGGGACCGACTAGCGCCTGGGCGGGTGAGCAGTTCTTC.

The chain uses TRBV7-9 and TRBJ2-1; TRBD2 is a possible D gene (5 bases). This CDR3 has 12 residues. The germline CDR1 and CDR2 sequences are SEHNR and FQNEAQ (reference sequence). Trimming stripped 5 bases from V and 8 bases from J, with 10 bases between. The CDR3 DNA reads TGTGCCAGCAGCCTCGAGAGGGATGAGCAGTTCTTC. Translated: CASSLERDEQFF.

The rearrangement links TRBV7-8 to TRBJ2-7, with 10 bases identical to TRBD2. Germline lookup yields CDR1 SGHVS and CDR2 FQNEAQ. The J segment lost 2 bases and the V segment lost 1 base, leaving 5 bases of the junction unmatched. The CDR3 runs to 16 residues. CDR3 sequence: CASSLELAGSTYEQYF. CDR3 DNA sequence: TGTGCCAGCAGCTTAGAACTAGCGGGGTCGACCTACGAGCAGTACTTC.

This clonotype has more than one count but fewer than ten. The chain recombines TRBV28 with TRBJ1-1; TRBD1 agrees at 8 bases. CDR3 size: 12 residues. V trimming: 5 bases; J trimming: 12 bases; junction bases outside the gene matches: 8. CDR1 and CDR2 (germline): MDHEN, SYDVKM. In DNA, the CDR3 is TGTGCCAGCAGTCCACCGGGACAGGCACCTTTCTTT. Amino acids: CASSPPGQAPFF. The entire variable domain, with the rest obtained from reference TRBV28 and TRBJ1-1, is as follows: DVKVTQSSRYLVKRTGEKVFLECVQDMDHENMFWYRQDPGLGLRLIYFSYDVKMKEKGDIPEGYSVSREKKERFSLILESASTNQTSMYLCASSPPGQAPFFGQGTRLTVV.

V gene TRBV7-2 combines with J gene TRBJ2-1; TRBD2 matches 9 bases. Germline assignment: CDR1 SGHTA and CDR2 FQGNSA. J was trimmed by 8 bases and V by 1 base; bases with no gene match: 6. CDR3 size: 15 residues. CDR3 in DNA: TGTGCCAGCAGCTTAGTTAGCGGGAGTGAGGATGAGCAGTTCTTC. Its protein is CASSLVSGSEDEQFF.

The gene calls are TRBV5-5 and TRBJ1-2; D might be TRBD1 (6 bases). The germline V and J ends were trimmed by 3 bases and 6 bases, with 9 bases remaining between them. Germline CDR1 SGHKS, CDR2 YYEKEE (reference sequence). This CDR3 is built from 12 residues. The CDR3 here is CASSSPGDGYTF. CDR3 bases: TGTGCCAGCAGCTCCCCAGGGGATGGCTACACCTTC.

This chain joins TRBV27 and TRBJ1-4, with 7 positions matching TRBD1. V lost 5 bases and J lost 10; bases outside the gene matches: 10. The germline V gene has CDR1 MNHEY and CDR2 SMNVEV (reference sequence). This CDR3 is 14 amino acids long. As DNA, the CDR3 is TGTGCCAGCAGTATTGACAGGGTAGCCGTAAAACTGTTTTTT. Its translation: CASSIDRVAVKLFF.

This clonotype has only a few counts. This rearrangement joins TRBV7-3 to TRBJ2-1; 8 bases line up with TRBD2. The CDR3 runs to 14 residues. The germline gives CDR1 SGHTA, CDR2 FQGTGA. The V gene end was trimmed by 5 bases and the J gene end by 8 bases; junction bases not matched to a gene: 8. In DNA form, the CDR3 reads TGTGCCAGCAGCCCGCGGGGGGCCCCCCATGAGCAGTTCTTC. As protein: CASSPRGAPHEQFF.

This clonotype was seen a handful of times. This chain links TRBV28 with TRBJ2-2; D uncertain. Germline V gene sequence: CDR1 MDHEN, CDR2 SYDVKM. This CDR3 contains 15 residues. Trimming stripped 3 bases from V and 1 base from J, with 9 bases between. The CDR3 region has the DNA TGTGCCAGCAGTTTTGACCCATTGAACACCGGGGAGCTGTTTTTT. Translation gives CASSFDPLNTGELFF.

The rearrangement joins TRBV6-6 to TRBJ2-3; D uncertain. CDR3 length: 13 amino acids. Per the germline V gene, CDR1 is MNHNY and CDR2 is SVGAGI (reference sequence). The V end lost 6 bases, the J end lost 4 bases, and 11 bases lay between the germline ends. The CDR3 loop reads CASRVTVADTQYF. The CDR3 bases are TGTGCCAGCAGAGTAACAGTAGCAGATACGCAGTATTTT.